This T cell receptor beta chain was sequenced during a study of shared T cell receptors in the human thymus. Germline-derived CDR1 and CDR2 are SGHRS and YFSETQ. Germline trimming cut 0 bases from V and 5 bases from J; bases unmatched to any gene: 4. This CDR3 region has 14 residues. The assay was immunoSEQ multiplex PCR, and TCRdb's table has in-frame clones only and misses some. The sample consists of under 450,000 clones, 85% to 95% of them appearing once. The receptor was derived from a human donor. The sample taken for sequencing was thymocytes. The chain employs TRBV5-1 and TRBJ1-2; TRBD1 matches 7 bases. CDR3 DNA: TGCGCCAGCAGCTTGGGACAGGGAGGGTATGGCTACACCTTC. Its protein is CASSLGQGGYGYTF.